This passage covers 23 T cell receptor beta chains from one sample sequenced in a study of cytotoxic CD8 clonotypes in ibrutinib-treated CLL. TCRdb's table, derived via immunoSEQ multiplex PCR, lists solely in-frame clones and lacks some. The sample has 25,000 to 30,000 clones; about three quarters are singletons. Material: PBMCs, obtained after 36 months of ibrutinib treatment. These receptors were taken from a human donor with chronic lymphocytic leukemia.

This clone occurred a few times. The chain recombines TRBV10-3 with TRBJ2-7; a weak D match, TRBD2 (6 bases). The germline gives CDR1 ENHRY, CDR2 SYGVKD. The CDR3 runs to 16 residues. V lost 4 bases and J 0 bases, leaving 16 bases between the germline ends. CDR3: CAISGYETSVSYEQYF. CDR3 in DNA: TGTGCCATCAGTGGGTACGAGACTAGTGTCTCCTACGAGCAGTACTTC.

The chain uses TRBV19 and TRBJ1-2, with D hard to call. The germline V gene encodes CDR1 LNHDA and CDR2 SQIVND (reference sequence). The CDR3 contains 11 residues. Trimming left V 10 bases short and J 1 base short, with 7 bases between. CDR3 nucleotides: TGTGCCATGTGGGTTAACTATGGCTACACCTTC. Protein: CAMWVNYGYTF.

The chain recombines TRBV10-3 with TRBJ2-3; 8 nucleotides line up with TRBD2. V lost 6 bases, J lost 6 bases, and 11 bases stayed unmatched. The CDR3 totals 15 residues. Germline V gene lookup returns CDR1 ENHRY and CDR2 SYGVKD. CDR3 sequence reads: CAISYQTSDLDTQYF. Here the CDR3 DNA reads TGTGCCATCAGCTACCAGACTAGCGACCTGGATACGCAGTATTTT.

CDR3 loop: CASSYSRGSNTEAFF. CDR3 in DNA: TGTGCCAGCAGTTACTCGCGGGGTTCGAACACTGAAGCTTTCTTT. The chain uses TRBV6-5 and TRBJ1-1; D call uncertain. CDR1 and CDR2 from the germline V gene are MNHEY and SVGAGI. The CDR3 covers 15 residues. Trimming removed 0 bases from V and 1 base from J, with 9 bases in between.

The chain couples TRBV5-4 to TRBJ1-1; D ambiguous. Germline V CDR1 and CDR2: SGHNT, YYREEE (reference sequence). The CDR3 runs 13 residues. V lost 1 base to trimming and J lost 4 bases, with 8 bases between them. The CDR3 DNA reads TGTGCCAGCAGCTTGTTGGCCAGCACTGAAGCTTTCTTT. Translation gives CASSLLASTEAFF.

The chain combines TRBV10-3 with TRBJ1-2; 7 bases map to TRBD1. J was trimmed by 9 bases and V by 5 bases; bases with no gene match: 6. CDR3 length: 12 amino acids. Germline CDR1 ENHRY, CDR2 SYGVKD. CDR3 residues: CAISTGELSYTF. CDR3 sequence (DNA): TGTGCCATCAGTACAGGGGAGTTGAGCTACACCTTC.

This chain connects TRBV11-1 to TRBJ2-1, with TRBD2 matching 11 bases. CDR1 is SGHAT and CDR2 is FQDESV in the germline V gene (reference sequence). The CDR3 runs to 15 residues. V lost 1 base to trimming and J lost 11 bases; unmatched junction nucleotides: 7. CDR3 amino acids: CASSLGTSGGFKQFF. The DNA of the CDR3 is TGTGCCAGCAGCTTAGGTACTAGCGGGGGTTTCAAGCAGTTCTTC.

The V and J genes are TRBV7-9 and TRBJ1-1; D not resolved. The CDR3 has 14 amino acids. V was pared by 2 bases and J by 0 bases, with 7 bases between. Germline V gives CDR1 SEHNR, CDR2 FQNEAQ (reference sequence). The CDR3 nucleotides are TGTGCCAGCAGCTTAAATGCGGTGAACACTGAAGCTTTCTTT. Translated, it gives CASSLNAVNTEAFF.

The chain recombines TRBV5-1 with TRBJ1-1; D is perhaps TRBD1 (6 bases). Between the trimmed V and J ends, which lost 3 bases and 10 bases, there was a span of 16 bases. The CDR3 loop spans 13 amino acids. The germline CDR1 and CDR2 sequences are SGHRS and YFSETQ. The CDR3 sequence: CASSSGDRIVAFF. The CDR3 nucleotides read TGCGCCAGCAGCTCCGGTGACAGGATCGTAGCTTTCTTT.

CDR3 nucleotides: TGTGCCTCGGCGGGGGGCGACGACGAGCAGTACTTC. Residues: CASAGGDDEQYF. The chain couples TRBV10-3 to TRBJ2-7; 8 positions agree with TRBD2. Germline-derived CDR1 and CDR2 are ENHRY and SYGVKD. J was trimmed by 5 bases and V by 11 bases; bases with no gene match: 8. The CDR3 sequence is 12 residues long.

This clone came up a few times. The genes are TRBV6-5 and TRBJ1-1; D gene uncertain. CDR1 MNHEY and CDR2 SVGAGI come from the germline V gene. With 4 bases removed from V and 7 bases from J, the gap between germline ends came to 7 bases. There are 11 residues in the CDR3. The DNA for the CDR3 is TGTGCCAGCAGTTCGGTGAATGAAGCTTTCTTT. This gives the protein CASSSVNEAFF.

This clone was counted only a few times. The chain is built from TRBV2 and TRBJ2-2, with D maybe TRBD1 (5 bases). Trimming removed 5 bases from V and 0 bases from J, with 13 bases in between. Germline-derived CDR1 and CDR2 are SNHLY and FYNNEI. The CDR3 loop spans 16 amino acids. The CDR3 spells CASSSRQPPNTGELFF. CDR3 DNA sequence: TGTGCCAGCAGTTCTCGACAGCCCCCGAACACCGGGGAGCTGTTTTTT.

The gene calls are TRBV2 and TRBJ2-6, with D possibly TRBD1 on 5 matching bases. V lost 5 bases to trimming and J lost 0 bases, with 17 bases between them. This CDR3 is 18 amino acids long. Germline V CDR1 and CDR2: SNHLY, FYNNEI. This CDR3 reads CASSIHRGSSSGANVLTF. The CDR3, as DNA: TGTGCCAGCAGTATACATAGGGGTTCCTCCTCTGGGGCCAACGTCCTGACTTTC.

The V call is TRBV28, the J call TRBJ2-7; D uncertain. Germline CDR1 and CDR2: MDHEN and SYDVKM. With 4 bases removed from V and 7 bases from J, the gap between germline ends came to 14 bases. The CDR3 is 13 amino acids. The CDR3 DNA follows: TGTGCCAGCAGTTCAAGCATATGGGGAGAGCAGTACTTC. Translating gives CASSSSIWGEQYF.

Ten or more counts support this clone. The rearrangement uses TRBV21-1 and TRBJ1-6. TRBV21-1 is assigned pseudogene status. The CDR3 runs 15 residues. CDR3 nucleotides: TGTGCCAGCAGCGCCGGGAGTCGGACTAATTCACCCCTCCACTTT. It translates to CASSAGSRTNSPLHF.

The gene calls are TRBV11-2 and TRBJ2-1; 9 bases are a match to TRBD1. Germline V CDR1 and CDR2: SGHAT, FQNNGV. Losses at the gene ends were 5 bases for V and 2 bases for J; bases not matched to a gene: 7. The CDR3 sequence is 16 residues long. The CDR3 sequence is CASSLHRQGAYNEQFF. For the CDR3, the DNA is TGTGCCAGCAGCCTACATCGACAGGGGGCCTACAATGAGCAGTTCTTC.

This clone has more than one count but fewer than ten. This chain links TRBV7-8 with TRBJ1-1, with D maybe TRBD1 (5 bases). This CDR3 is 14 amino acids long. V lost 5 bases and J lost 5, with 15 bases in between. In germline, CDR1 is SGHVS, CDR2 FQNEAQ. CDR3 nucleotide sequence: TGTGCCAGCAGCCATCAACCGGGGGGTACTGAAGCTTTCTTT. Its translation: CASSHQPGGTEAFF.

The chain employs TRBV6-5 and TRBJ1-1; weak D call: TRBD1 (5 bases). CDR3 length: 16 amino acids. Germline assignment: CDR1 MNHEY and CDR2 SVGAGI. V was trimmed by 3 bases and J by 4 bases, leaving 18 bases between them. This CDR3 is CASSYMGRASSTEAFF. The CDR3 nucleotides are TGTGCCAGCAGTTATATGGGCAGGGCAAGCAGCACTGAAGCTTTCTTT.

The chain combines TRBV4-1 with TRBJ2-5, with D hard to call. The CDR3 is made up of 11 amino acids. Germline V gene lookup returns CDR1 MGHRA and CDR2 YSYEKL. Trimming took off 6 bases at V and 5 bases at J, with 7 bases between the two ends. CDR3 nucleotides: TGCGCCAGCAGGGCTCAGGAGACCCAGTACTTC. It is translated as CASRAQETQYF.

V is TRBV5-6 and J is TRBJ2-7; D may be TRBD1 (6 bases). The CDR3 runs to 14 residues. The V and J ends lost 0 bases and 2 bases respectively, with 9 bases between them. From germline, CDR1 is SGHDT and CDR2 YYEEEE. CDR3 bases: TGTGCCAGCAGCTTGGGGGACACCCCCTACGAGCAGTACTTC. It codes for CASSLGDTPYEQYF.

V is TRBV5-4 and J is TRBJ1-3; D remains ambiguous. V gave up 1 base and J gave up 2 bases, with 13 bases separating them. Germline-derived CDR1 and CDR2 are SGHNT and YYREEE (reference sequence). The CDR3 has 16 amino acids. CDR3 DNA: TGTGCCAGCAGCTTGTCCCCACCGGGAACTGGAAACACCATATATTTT. Amino acids: CASSLSPPGTGNTIYF.

V usage is TRBV5-1 and J usage is TRBJ2-7; the match to TRBD1 covers 9 bases. The CDR3 is 12 amino acids. Germline lookup yields CDR1 SGHRS and CDR2 YFSETQ. Losses at the gene ends were 4 bases for V and 5 bases for J; bases not matched to a gene: 1. The CDR3 nucleotides read TGCGCCAGCAGCGGGACAGGGCACGAGCAGTACTTC. Amino acids: CASSGTGHEQYF.

The chain combines TRBV19 with TRBJ2-7; D may be TRBD1 or TRBD2 (5 bases each). Germline CDR1 LNHDA, CDR2 SQIVND (reference sequence). V was clipped by 5 bases and J by 6 bases, with 11 bases between them. This CDR3 spans 12 amino acids. CDR3 sequence reads: CASSYDSGEQYF. The CDR3 nucleotides read TGTGCCAGTAGTTACGACAGCGGCGAGCAGTACTTC.